These 14 T cell receptor beta chains came from one sample sequenced in a study of T-cell reconstitution after alpha-beta-depleted transplantation in children. Using unique molecular identifiers, the investigators prepared the TCRbeta library. In TCRdb, the PCR reads were re-called with MiXCR into one record per CDR3 protein. Of hundreds of thousands of distinct CDR3 sequences listed, roughly 9.5% are singletons. Source: PBMCs from the stem cell graft donor, taken from the stem cell graft. These TCRs come from a human donor who donated a stem cell graft to a child with SCID.

This chain connects TRBV29-1 to TRBJ2-5; TRBD2 is a possible D gene (6 bases). There are 14 residues in the CDR3. The V gene lost 3 bases and the J gene lost 5 bases, with 16 bases spanning the gap. Germline CDR1 is SQVTM and CDR2 is ANQGSEA. The DNA of the CDR3 is TGCAGCGTTGAGTGGGGGGTCATACGTGAGACCCAGTACTTC. Amino acids: CSVEWGVIRETQYF.

This clonotype was detected a few times. The V call is TRBV2, the J call TRBJ2-1, with 7 bases matching TRBD1. Looked up from germline, CDR1 is SNHLY and CDR2 is FYNNEI. The CDR3 contains 15 residues. V dropped 8 bases and J dropped 5; count of bases not matched to a gene: 12. The CDR3 reads CASGLQGGAHNEQFF. The CDR3 DNA is TGTGCCAGCGGCCTTCAAGGGGGCGCGCACAATGAGCAGTTCTTC. Complete variable domain (other parts from reference TRBV2 and TRBJ2-1): EPEVTQTPSHQVTQMGQEVILRCVPISNHLYFYWYRQILGQKVEFLVSFYNNEISEKSEIFDDQFSVERPDGSNFTLKIRSTKLEDSAMYFCASGLQGGAHNEQFFGPGTRLTVL.

The chain links TRBV19 to TRBJ2-6; D gene uncertain. Germline loops: CDR1 LNHDA, CDR2 SQIVND (reference sequence). Trimming removed 8 bases from V and 4 bases from J, with 9 bases in between. The CDR3 is made up of 13 amino acids. CDR3 loop: CASCLGGANVLTF. CDR3 nucleotide sequence: TGTGCCAGTTGTCTTGGCGGGGCCAACGTCCTGACTTTC.

The V call is TRBV7-9, the J call TRBJ2-3; the match to TRBD1 covers 8 bases. Per the germline V gene, CDR1 is SEHNR and CDR2 is FQNEAQ (reference sequence). The trim removed 4 bases at V and 1 base at J, leaving 4 bases unmatched. The CDR3 loop spans 15 amino acids. The CDR3 sequence: CASSSRDRRTDTQYF. The CDR3 DNA is TGTGCCAGCAGCTCGAGGGACAGGCGCACAGATACGCAGTATTTT.

This clonotype was recorded a few times. The chain combines TRBV29-1 with TRBJ2-5, with 9 bases lining up with TRBD1. J was trimmed by 4 bases and V by 7 bases; bases with no gene match: 7. Germline CDR1 SQVTM, CDR2 ANQGSEA. This CDR3 is 13 amino acids long. The CDR3 DNA sequence: TGCAGCGCGAGGGACAGGGTAGGAGAGACCCAGTACTTC. Protein: CSARDRVGETQYF.

This clonotype was seen repeatedly, ten times or more. J is TRBJ2-3 and V is TRBV3-1; possibly TRBD1 for D (5 bases). In germline, CDR1 is LGHDT, CDR2 YNNKEL (reference sequence). CDR3 length: 16 residues. The germline V and J ends were trimmed by 0 bases and 10 bases, with 20 bases remaining between them. The CDR3 DNA is TGTGCCAGCAGCCAAGATCGAAGACAGAGCTCCAGGTCGCAGTATTTT. This encodes CASSQDRRQSSRSQYF.

The chain links TRBV9 to TRBJ2-7; the D gene could be TRBD1 or TRBD2 (5 bases each). V was clipped by 0 bases and J by 3 bases, with 13 bases between them. This CDR3 has 15 residues. CDR1 and CDR2 from the germline V gene are SGDLS and YYNGEE. In DNA form, the CDR3 reads TGTGCCAGCAGCGTAGCTCTCCAGGGAGACTACGAGCAGTACTTC. Amino acid sequence: CASSVALQGDYEQYF.

This clonotype was found many times. V is TRBV9 and J is TRBJ2-1, with D tentatively TRBD2 (6 bases). Germline CDR1 reads SGDLS; CDR2 reads YYNGEE. CDR3 length equals 15 residues. V lost 5 bases and J 3 bases, leaving 15 bases between the germline ends. The CDR3 reads CASRTGTEGYNEQFF. As DNA, the CDR3 is TGTGCCAGCAGGACCGGGACTGAAGGCTACAATGAGCAGTTCTTC. Complete variable domain (other parts from reference TRBV9 and TRBJ2-1): DSGVTQTPKHLITATGQRVTLRCSPRSGDLSVYWYQQSLDQGLQFLIQYYNGEERAKGNILERFSAQQFPDLHSELNLSSLELGDSALYFCASRTGTEGYNEQFFGPGTRLTVL.

This clonotype has only a few counts. The V gene is TRBV5-6, the J gene TRBJ1-4, with a weak D call TRBD1 (6 bases). The CDR3 runs 18 residues. V was pared by 3 bases and J by 3 bases, with 21 bases between. CDR1 is SGHDT, CDR2 YYEEEE, per germline. The CDR3 sequence is CASSSQRTGTWANEKLFF. The CDR3 DNA reads TGTGCCAGCAGCTCCCAGCGGACCGGGACATGGGCTAATGAAAAACTGTTTTTT.

This clonotype was counted a few times. The chain is built from TRBV5-1 and TRBJ2-7, with a weak D call TRBD2 (6 bases). Per the germline V gene, CDR1 is SGHRS and CDR2 is YFSETQ. This CDR3 contains 15 residues. V gave up 4 bases and J gave up 3 bases, with 17 bases separating them. The CDR3 region has the DNA TGCGCCAGCAGCCCGCAAGTGGGAGGTGACTACGAGCAGTACTTC. Its translation: CASSPQVGGDYEQYF.

This clonotype was counted ten times or more. This chain uses TRBV7-9 with TRBJ2-7; D could derive from TRBD1 or TRBD2 (5 bases each). CDR3 length: 11 residues. V dropped 8 bases and J dropped 3 bases, with 8 bases sitting between them. CDR1 is SEHNR, CDR2 FQNEAQ, per germline (reference sequence). CDR3 sequence reads: CASRGGYEQYF. The CDR3 DNA follows: TGTGCCAGCCGTGGGGGCTACGAGCAGTACTTC.

The chain links TRBV10-2 to TRBJ1-5, with TRBD1 matching 10 bases. Germline V lookup: CDR1 WSHSY, CDR2 SAAADI. CDR3 length equals 14 residues. With 6 bases clipped from V and 6 bases from J, the junction kept 5 bases outside the gene matches. Written as DNA, the CDR3 is TGCGCCAGCAGGTCCGGGACAGGGGTTCAGCCCCAGCATTTT. Translated, it gives CASRSGTGVQPQHF.

The chain has TRBV9 and TRBJ2-2, with TRBD1 identical over 8 bases. This CDR3 is 14 amino acids long. The germline gives CDR1 SGDLS, CDR2 YYNGEE. Trimming took 4 bases from V and 7 from J; bases not matched to a gene: 6. The CDR3 reads CASSTGTGHGELFF. The DNA for the CDR3 is TGTGCCAGCAGCACCGGGACAGGACACGGGGAGCTGTTTTTT. Full variable domain (remainder filled in from reference TRBV9 and TRBJ2-2): DSGVTQTPKHLITATGQRVTLRCSPRSGDLSVYWYQQSLDQGLQFLIQYYNGEERAKGNILERFSAQQFPDLHSELNLSSLELGDSALYFCASSTGTGHGELFFGEGSRLTVL.

This clonotype was recorded a few times. The gene calls are TRBV12-3 or TRBV12-4 and TRBJ1-2, with D perhaps TRBD1 (6 bases). The V gene lost 1 base and the J gene lost 4 bases, with 13 bases spanning the gap. The CDR3 length is 15 residues. The CDR3 sequence is CASSLGGGLGYGYTF. DNA of the CDR3: TGTGCCAGCAGTTTAGGAGGGGGGCTGGGCTATGGCTACACCTTC.